Sequencing of this TCR beta chain was carried out in a study of OX40 agonist ivuxolimab in advanced cancers. In the study overall: Patients undergoing dose escalation presented with hepatocellular carcinoma, melanoma, renal cell or head and neck cancer.

Germline CDR1 SGHTA, CDR2 FQGNSA. This CDR3 has 15 residues. Trimming cost V 0 bases and J 2 bases, with 10 bases left between them. TCRdb's copy holds only in-frame clones and misses some; the assay was immunoSEQ multiplex PCR. The data hold roughly 120,000 clones, with over 75% observed a single time. The chain joins TRBV7-2 to TRBJ1-2; D is undetermined. The clonotype originates from an adult with an advanced solid tumor such as melanoma, head and neck, liver or kidney cancer. The source was CD4+ or CD8+ T cells sorted from blood, collected in a trial of the OX40 agonist ivuxolimab. The chain's CDR3 is CASSLAGNPNYGYTF. Written as DNA, the CDR3 is TGTGCCAGCAGCTTAGCCGGCAACCCCAACTATGGCTACACCTTC.